In its sample, the clone carrying this T cell receptor (beta chain) was seen a few times. Its specificity is not known. This sample stems from a study of beta chain features in type 1 diabetes. Study outcomes and limitations: There was a possibility that cDNA sequencing over-represented cells with high TCR expression. All four CD4+ subsets of Type 1 diabetes patients contained TCRB CDR3s that were moderately but significantly shorter.

This CDR3 has 14 residues. In germline, CDR1 is MNHEY, CDR2 SVGAGI. V dropped 5 bases and J dropped 5; count of bases not matched to a gene: 6. All of the isolated RNA was reverse transcribed, so expressed TCRB transcripts were sequenced. Profiling relied on immunoSEQ multiplex PCR, and the TCRdb table lists in-frame clones only, not all of them. The sample records tens of thousands of clones, around 68% being singletons. The chain recombines TRBV6-5 with TRBJ2-7, with 10 bases lining up with TRBD2. The material sequenced was stem cell memory CD4+ T cells from blood. The sequence was collected from a middle-aged woman with type 1 diabetes. The CDR3 here is CASSLAGAANEQYF. The CDR3 bases are TGTGCCAGCAGTCTAGCGGGAGCTGCGAACGAGCAGTACTTC.